The sequence of this T cell receptor beta chain was determined in a study of T-cell reconstitution after alpha-beta-depleted transplantation in children. Findings of the study overall: A year had passed since transplant, and T-cell counts and diversity by then came mostly from newly produced T cells. Several hundred expanded graft clones reportedly gave rise to the alpha-beta T cells present about two months after transplant. For some patients, TCRbeta diversity was high at day 60 because of recipient T cells and thymic progenitors that survived.

V was clipped by 5 bases and J by 9 bases, with 19 bases between them. The CDR3 consists of 13 residues. Germline V CDR1 and CDR2: DFQATT, SNEGSKA (reference sequence). This sample's TCRbeta library carried unique molecular identifier barcodes. TCRdb redid the calling of the PCR reads with MiXCR, one entry per CDR3 protein. This table has roughly 300,000 distinct CDR3 sequences, around 10% appearing once. About this clonotype: Its antigen is unknown.

The sequencing here drew on peripheral blood, taken 180 days after TCRalphabeta/CD19-depleted stem cell transplant. The TCR comes from a male patient between 2 and 10 years old who had a stem cell transplant for chronic granulomatous disease, so the T cells may come from the graft donor. The chain has TRBV20-1 and TRBJ1-2; tentative D call: TRBD1 (5 bases). The CDR3 sequence is CSAHPGGDSSYTF. Written as DNA, the CDR3 is TGCAGTGCTCACCCCGGGGGGGATTCTAGCTACACCTTC.